What follows are 28 T cell receptor beta chains derived from one specimen sequenced in a study of CD8 T cells in Susac syndrome (dated by TCRdb to the late 2010s). The method was the immunoSEQ multiplex PCR assay. RNA was extracted with the RNeasy kit and roughly 0.45 to 1 ug was reverse transcribed using random hexamers. TCRdb ran its own pipeline on the public reads, namely fastp trimming at Q25 and MiXCR clone calling, and kept in-frame beta chains. Every CDR3 protein is listed once, alongside the most common genes and DNA of its rows. The sample contains 180,000 or so distinct CDR3 sequences, roughly 94% of them found a single time. About 0.1% of the sample is held by the ten biggest clonotypes. What was sequenced was CD4+ T cells from PBMCs. These receptors all come from a human donor with Susac syndrome.

This chain uses TRBV29-1 with TRBJ2-7, with a possible D match to TRBD2 (5 bases). The CDR3 spans 12 residues. Per the germline V gene, CDR1 is SQVTM and CDR2 is ANQGSEA. The V end was cut by 4 bases, the J end by 9 bases, with 16 bases between. The CDR3 here is CSVGGAETGQYF. The CDR3 region has the DNA TGCAGCGTTGGGGGAGCCGAAACGGGGCAGTACTTC.

The chain joins TRBV5-1 to TRBJ2-3, with D tentatively TRBD1 or TRBD2 (6 bases each). V lost 0 bases to trimming and J lost 6 bases, with 17 bases between them. Germline V lookup: CDR1 SGHRS, CDR2 YFSETQ. There are 16 residues in the CDR3. CDR3 protein: CASSLATSRGLDTQYF. The CDR3 nucleotides read TGCGCCAGCAGCTTGGCGACTAGTCGGGGGCTGGATACGCAGTATTTT.

The gene calls are TRBV29-1 and TRBJ2-3; 11 nucleotides line up with TRBD2. Trimming at V came to 7 bases and at J to 6 bases, leaving 9 bases not matched to a gene. The CDR3 extends over 14 amino acids. Germline CDR1 reads SQVTM; CDR2 reads ANQGSEA. CDR3 in amino acids: CSAVAGGPSDTQYF. As DNA, the CDR3 is TGCAGCGCCGTAGCGGGAGGGCCGTCTGATACGCAGTATTTT.

The count of this clonotype is one. The chain has TRBV20-1 and TRBJ2-3, with 8 bases that match TRBD1. Germline values: CDR1 DFQATT, CDR2 SNEGSKA (reference sequence). The CDR3 has 15 amino acids. With V trimmed by 0 bases and J by 7 bases, 9 bases remained unmatched. In nucleotides, the CDR3 is TGCAGTGCTAGAGATCTCTCGGACAGGGAATATACGCAGTATTTT. Its translation: CSARDLSDREYTQYF.

Concerning this clonotype itself: Relative to the germline gene, one junction end is altered; a read error may explain this. The rearrangement joins TRBV29-1 to TRBJ2-7; D unclear. From germline, CDR1 is SQVTM and CDR2 ANQGSEA. This CDR3 comprises 15 residues. The CDR3 sequence is CNVDVAGQASYEQYF. The CDR3 DNA reads as TGCAACGTTGACGTGGCAGGCCAGGCCTCCTACGAGCAGTACTTC.

The chain carries TRBV29-1 and TRBJ2-3, with D perhaps TRBD2 (5 bases). Germline CDR1 SQVTM, CDR2 ANQGSEA. The CDR3 runs to 14 residues. V lost 1 base, J lost 0 bases, and 8 bases lay in between. The CDR3 DNA reads TGCAGCGTTGAAGGAGGGTCCAGCACAGATACGCAGTATTTT. Its protein product is CSVEGGSSTDTQYF.

The V gene is TRBV7-8, the J gene TRBJ2-1; tentative D call: TRBD2 (5 bases). Germline V gene data show CDR1 as SGHVS and CDR2 as FQNEAQ. V dropped 5 bases and J dropped 0 bases, with 14 bases sitting between them. The CDR3 totals 16 residues. The CDR3 protein is CASSLSLGSSYNEQFF. DNA of the CDR3: TGTGCCAGCAGCCTCAGTCTGGGGAGCTCCTACAATGAGCAGTTCTTC. Filled out from reference TRBV7-8 and TRBJ2-1, the complete variable domain reads GAGVSQSPRYKVAKRGQDVALRCDPISGHVSLFWYQQALGQGPEFLTYFQNEAQLDKSGLPSDRFFAERPEGSVSTLKIQRTQQEDSAVYLCASSLSLGSSYNEQFFGPGTRLTVL.

The V call is TRBV29-1, the J call TRBJ2-7, with 7 bases fitting TRBD2. Per the germline V gene, CDR1 is SQVTM and CDR2 is ANQGSEA. V was pared by 0 bases and J by 3 bases, with 8 bases of the junction left unmatched. The CDR3 extends over 15 amino acids. The CDR3 nucleotides are TGCAGCGTTGAAGATCCGGGGGGTAAAGGCTACGAGCAGTACTTC. Amino acid sequence: CSVEDPGGKGYEQYF.

This chain's CDR3 is CAWNTDRGGTEAFF. Here the CDR3 DNA reads TGTGCCTGGAACACGGACAGGGGAGGCACTGAAGCTTTCTTT. The chain links TRBV30 to TRBJ1-1; 9 positions match TRBD1. V lost 4 bases to trimming and J lost 4 bases; unmatched junction nucleotides: 7. Germline V gives CDR1 GTSNPN, CDR2 SVGIG (reference sequence). This CDR3 comprises 14 residues.

The chain joins TRBV13 to TRBJ2-7, with D perhaps being TRBD1 or TRBD2 (5 bases each). The germline V gene has CDR1 PRHDT and CDR2 FYEKMQ (reference sequence). The CDR3 extends over 15 amino acids. Trimming took off 1 base at V and 2 bases at J, with 12 bases between the two ends. The CDR3 region is CASSLAGRRTYEQYF. The CDR3 DNA sequence: TGTGCCAGCAGCTTAGCGGGACGACGAACCTACGAGCAGTACTTC. The full variable domain, in which reference TRBV13 and TRBJ2-7 provide the parts outside the CDR3, is AAGVIQSPRHLIKEKRETATLKCYPIPRHDTVYWYQQGPGQDPQFLISFYEKMQSDKGSIPDRFSAQQFSDYHSELNMSSLELGDSALYFCASSLAGRRTYEQYFGPGTRLTVT.

This chain joins TRBV11-2 and TRBJ2-7; 7 bases fit TRBD1. The CDR3 spans 13 residues. Trimming at V came to 0 bases and at J to 6 bases, leaving 2 bases not matched to a gene. Germline V lookup: CDR1 SGHAT, CDR2 FQNNGV. The CDR3 loop reads CASSLDTGAEQYF. The CDR3 DNA follows: TGTGCCAGCAGCTTAGATACAGGGGCCGAGCAGTACTTC. Looking up the rest from reference TRBV11-2 and TRBJ2-7 gives the full variable domain: EAGVAQSPRYKIIEKRQSVAFWCNPISGHATLYWYQQILGQGPKLLIQFQNNGVVDDSQLPKDRFSAERLKGVDSTLKIQPAKLEDSAVYLCASSLDTGAEQYFGPGTRLTVT.

The chain is built from TRBV29-1 and TRBJ1-3; D might be TRBD1 (5 bases). V was shortened by 6 bases and J by 0 bases, with 12 bases between the two germline ends. This CDR3 region has 14 residues. The germline gives CDR1 SQVTM, CDR2 ANQGSEA. CDR3 DNA: TGCAGCGTCCGGGGCAGGCACTCTGGAAACACCATATATTTT. This sequence encodes CSVRGRHSGNTIYF.

This clonotype occurred once. The chain uses TRBV7-2 and TRBJ2-7, with TRBD1 as a possible D gene (6 bases). With 4 bases removed from V and 2 bases from J, the gap between germline ends came to 12 bases. The germline gives CDR1 SGHTA, CDR2 FQGNSA. This CDR3 is built from 14 residues. The CDR3 bases are TGTGCCAGCAGCTCGGGACACACTGCCTACGAGCAGTACTTC. Residues: CASSSGHTAYEQYF.

In DNA form, the CDR3 reads TGTGCCAGCTCACCATTGGCGGACAGAAATGAAAAACTGTTTTTT. Translation: CASSPLADRNEKLFF. The J gene is TRBJ1-4, the V gene TRBV18; maybe TRBD1 (6 bases). Per germline, CDR1 KGHSH and CDR2 LQKENI. V lost 2 bases, J lost 5 bases, and 12 bases lay in between. The CDR3 length is 15 residues. Together with reference TRBV18 and TRBJ1-4, the CDR3 gives the full variable domain: NAGVMQNPRHLVRRRGQEARLRCSPMKGHSHVYWYRQLPEEGLKFMVYLQKENIIDESGMPKERFSAEFPKEGPSILRIQQVVRGDSAAYFCASSPLADRNEKLFFGSGTQLSVL.

The rearrangement joins TRBV20-1 to TRBJ2-7, with D possibly being TRBD1 (6 bases). Trimming stripped 0 bases from V and 4 bases from J, with 16 bases between. Germline loops: CDR1 DFQATT, CDR2 SNEGSKA (reference sequence). The CDR3 spans 15 residues. CDR3 in amino acids: CSARDVQGSVYEQYF. In DNA, the CDR3 is TGCAGTGCTAGAGATGTCCAGGGGTCGGTGTACGAGCAGTACTTC.

The chain is built from TRBV28 and TRBJ1-2; 12 nucleotides match TRBD1. The J segment lost 8 bases and the V segment lost 5 bases, leaving 12 bases of the junction unmatched. Germline-derived CDR1 and CDR2 are MDHEN and SYDVKM. The CDR3 is 16 amino acids. The chain's CDR3 is CASSLYALGQGAGYTF. CDR3 bases: TGTGCCAGCAGTCTATACGCTCTGGGACAGGGGGCCGGCTACACCTTC.

The sample holds one count of this clonotype. V usage is TRBV7-9 and J usage is TRBJ2-2; TRBD1 agrees at 9 bases. The ends lost 5 bases at V and 5 bases at J; junction bases unmatched: 6. CDR1 and CDR2 from the germline V gene are SEHNR and FQNEAQ (reference sequence). The CDR3 runs 15 residues. The CDR3 reads CASSIGTGKTGELFF. The CDR3 region has the DNA TGTGCCAGCAGCATCGGGACAGGGAAAACCGGGGAGCTGTTTTTT.

For the CDR3, the DNA is TGTGCCAGCAGCACTCGACAGGGGCAAGAGACCCAGTACTTC. Its protein product is CASSTRQGQETQYF. The chain employs TRBV7-8 and TRBJ2-5, with 8 bases that match TRBD1. Looked up from germline, CDR1 is SGHVS and CDR2 is FQNEAQ. Losses at the gene ends were 5 bases for V and 2 bases for J; bases not matched to a gene: 4. The CDR3 totals 14 residues. Full variable domain (remainder filled in from reference TRBV7-8 and TRBJ2-5): GAGVSQSPRYKVAKRGQDVALRCDPISGHVSLFWYQQALGQGPEFLTYFQNEAQLDKSGLPSDRFFAERPEGSVSTLKIQRTQQEDSAVYLCASSTRQGQETQYFGPGTRLLVL.

The V gene is TRBV28, the J gene TRBJ2-7; D may be TRBD1 (5 bases). Germline-derived CDR1 and CDR2 are MDHEN and SYDVKM. Between the trimmed V and J ends, which lost 10 bases and 3 bases, there was a span of 19 bases. The CDR3 runs to 14 residues. CDR3 bases: TGTGCCACCGTCGCGTCCATTGGACACTACGAGCAGTACTTC. This translates into CATVASIGHYEQYF.

V is TRBV20-1 and J is TRBJ1-5; 9 nucleotides agree with TRBD1. J lost 3 bases, V lost 3 bases, and 9 bases had no gene match. The CDR3 spans 16 residues. Germline lookup yields CDR1 DFQATT and CDR2 SNEGSKA (reference sequence). CDR3 bases: TGCAGTGCTAGGGACGACAGGGGGTATAACAATCAGCCCCAGCATTTT. It yields the protein CSARDDRGYNNQPQHF.

The chain combines TRBV29-1 with TRBJ2-1; D gene unclear. Germline V gives CDR1 SQVTM, CDR2 ANQGSEA. Trimming stripped 3 bases from V and 4 bases from J, with 16 bases between. The CDR3 extends over 15 amino acids. The CDR3 spells CSVEVSRKSYNEQFF. Here the CDR3 DNA reads TGCAGCGTTGAGGTTTCAAGGAAATCTTACAATGAGCAGTTCTTC.

The V call is TRBV18, the J call TRBJ2-7; the match to TRBD1 covers 9 bases. V was clipped by 3 bases and J by 4 bases; unmatched bases: 1. The CDR3 length is 13 residues. Germline CDR1 and CDR2: KGHSH and LQKENI. CDR3 bases: TGTGCCAGCTCACCCGGGACAGGGTACGAGCAGTACTTC. It yields the protein CASSPGTGYEQYF.

The rearrangement joins TRBV12-3 or TRBV12-4 to TRBJ1-6; no definite D call. Trimming left V 6 bases short and J 7 bases short, with 13 bases between. This CDR3 spans 14 amino acids. CDR3 sequence: CASSRNSENSPLHF. CDR3 nucleotides: TGTGCCAGCAGCCGAAACTCGGAGAATTCACCCCTCCACTTT.

V and J are TRBV4-2 and TRBJ1-2, with D possibly TRBD1 on 6 matching bases. This CDR3 comprises 18 residues. The ends were cut back, 0 bases at V and 4 bases at J, with 21 bases in the middle. CDR1 and CDR2 from the germline V gene are LGHNA and YNFKEQ. This CDR3 is CASSQDLVGQGVPYGYTF. DNA of the CDR3: TGTGCCAGCAGCCAAGATTTGGTGGGACAAGGGGTGCCCTATGGCTACACCTTC.

V usage is TRBV7-9 and J usage is TRBJ1-1, with a weak D call TRBD1 (5 bases). The V end was cut by 2 bases, the J end by 8 bases, with 12 bases between. Germline CDR1 reads SEHNR; CDR2 reads FQNEAQ (reference sequence). This CDR3 contains 13 residues. The CDR3 protein is CASSLSSGMEAFF. The DNA for the CDR3 is TGTGCCAGCAGCTTATCTTCAGGGATGGAAGCTTTCTTT.

The chain recombines TRBV20-1 with TRBJ1-5, with 11 bases aligning to TRBD1. CDR3 length equals 16 residues. Germline V gives CDR1 DFQATT, CDR2 SNEGSKA (reference sequence). V trimming: 5 bases; J trimming: 0 bases; junction bases outside the gene matches: 6. In DNA, the CDR3 is TGCAGTGCTGAATGGGACAGGGGGTATAGCAATCAGCCCCAGCATTTT. This gives the protein CSAEWDRGYSNQPQHF.

The rearrangement links TRBV15 to TRBJ1-2; D gene ambiguous. The germline V gene encodes CDR1 LNHNV and CDR2 YYDKDF (reference sequence). CDR3 length equals 15 residues. V was pared by 1 base and J by 0 bases, with 9 bases between. CDR3 DNA sequence: TGTGCCACCAGCAGAGGAGAGTTAACTAACTATGGCTACACCTTC. Protein product: CATSRGELTNYGYTF.

V and J are TRBV11-2 and TRBJ2-3; TRBD1 might be the D (5 bases). Per the germline V gene, CDR1 is SGHAT and CDR2 is FQNNGV. Trimming removed 4 bases from V and 1 base from J, with 15 bases in between. The CDR3 loop spans 16 amino acids. CDR3 DNA sequence: TGTGCCAGCAGCTCCGAGGTCAGGGTTGGCACAGATACGCAGTATTTT. Translating gives CASSSEVRVGTDTQYF.